This passage covers 6 T cell receptor beta chains from one sample sequenced in a study of blood T cell repertoires in COVID-19 (dated by TCRdb to the early 2020s). Library creation used the immunoSEQ multiplex PCR assay. TCRdb provides this immuneACCESS table in a form limited to in-frame rearrangements. Some clones are lacking; in checked studies, under half of them reflect an unresolved V gene, and why the rest are absent is not known. The sample table lists 150,000 to 200,000 clones, roughly 89% of them with a count of one. Of the sample, roughly 6.7% falls within the top ten clones. Sequences were obtained from peripheral blood. The receptors were sampled from a man aged 40-49 years with acute or convalescent COVID-19.

The chain is built from TRBV7-8 and TRBJ1-5; D gene ambiguous. The CDR3 spans 13 residues. The V gene's germline CDR1 is SGHVS and CDR2 FQNEAQ. V lost 6 bases, J lost 10 bases, and 16 bases lay in between. This CDR3 is CASSPSRGSPQHF. The CDR3 DNA reads TGTGCCAGCAGTCCCTCCAGAGGAAGCCCCCAGCATTTT.

The V and J genes are TRBV10-2 and TRBJ1-2; D gene unclear. Looked up from germline, CDR1 is WSHSY and CDR2 is SAAADI. The CDR3 sequence is 13 residues long. Trimming removed 7 bases from V and 6 bases from J, with 15 bases in between. CDR3 in DNA: TGCGCCAGCAAGGTCCGGGGTTCCGATGGCTACACCTTC. It yields the protein CASKVRGSDGYTF.

This chain joins TRBV7-6 and TRBJ2-3; D not certain. The CDR3 runs to 16 residues. The germline V and J ends were trimmed by 3 bases and 0 bases, with 13 bases remaining between them. Per germline, CDR1 SGHVS and CDR2 FNYEAQ. The CDR3: CASSLGSGPSTDTQYF. CDR3 bases: TGTGCCAGCAGCTTGGGTTCAGGTCCTAGCACAGATACGCAGTATTTT.

The CDR3 DNA reads as TGCAGCGTTGAAGATGGAACAGGCTTGCTGACCGGGGAGCTGTTTTTT. It specifies CSVEDGTGLLTGELFF. The chain carries TRBV29-1 and TRBJ2-2; the D gene is possibly TRBD1 (5 bases). In germline, CDR1 is SQVTM, CDR2 ANQGSEA. The CDR3 loop spans 16 amino acids. V was shortened by 0 bases and J by 5 bases, with 16 bases between the two germline ends.

The chain combines TRBV6-5 with TRBJ1-4; a weak D match, TRBD1 (6 bases). Germline CDR1 and CDR2: MNHEY and SVGAGI. The CDR3 length is 15 residues. The V gene lost 6 bases and the J gene lost 6 bases, with 17 bases spanning the gap. The CDR3 nucleotides read TGTGCCAGCAGCTACGAGGGTCGACAGGATGAAAAACTGTTTTTT. This encodes CASSYEGRQDEKLFF.

The CDR3 coding sequence is TGTGCCAGCAGCTTCGGACTAGCGGTCGATACGCAGTATTTT. As protein: CASSFGLAVDTQYF. V and J are TRBV5-6 and TRBJ2-3; 10 bases are a match to TRBD2. Germline trimming cut 2 bases from V and 6 bases from J; bases unmatched to any gene: 3. The CDR3 has 14 residues. The V gene's germline CDR1 is SGHDT and CDR2 YYEEEE.